This T cell receptor (beta chain) was found in a study of T cell repertoires in cytomegalovirus infection. This clonotype was seen only a few times. The antigen is undetermined. One entry per CDR3 protein, called by TCRdb with MiXCR from the reads. The sample carries 900,000 to 950,000 distinct CDR3 sequences, roughly 30% recorded once. This CDR3 has 14 residues. Germline CDR1 and CDR2: MNHEY and SVGAGI. V was shortened by 0 bases and J by 2 bases, with 5 bases between the two germline ends. The source material was cultured CD8+ T cells from PBMCs, sampled from culture after CMV antigen stimulation. The chain uses TRBV6-5 and TRBJ2-1; D is unclear. This sequence originates from a human donor in good health (CMV status not recorded). Some clones in this sample may be carry-over from other donors' samples. The CDR3 loop is CASSYSLTYNEQFF. The CDR3 DNA is TGTGCCAGCAGTTACTCGCTGACCTACAATGAGCAGTTCTTC.